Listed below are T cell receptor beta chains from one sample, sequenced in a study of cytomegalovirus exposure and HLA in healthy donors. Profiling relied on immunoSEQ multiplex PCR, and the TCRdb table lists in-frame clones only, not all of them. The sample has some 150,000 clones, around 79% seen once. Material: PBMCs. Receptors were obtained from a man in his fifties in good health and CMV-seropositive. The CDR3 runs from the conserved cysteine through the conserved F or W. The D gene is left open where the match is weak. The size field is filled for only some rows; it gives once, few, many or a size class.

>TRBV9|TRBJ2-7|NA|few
CASSPGTDSYYEQYF
TGTGCCAGCAGCCCAGGAACGGACAGTTATTACGAGCAGTACTTC
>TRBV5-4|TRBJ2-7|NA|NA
CASSLEGSDYEQYF
TGTGCCAGCAGCTTGGAAGGGAGTGACTACGAGCAGTACTTC
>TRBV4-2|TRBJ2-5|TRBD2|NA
CASSQEWREGPETQYF
TGTGCCAGCAGCCAAGAATGGCGGGAGGGCCCTGAGACCCAGTACTTC
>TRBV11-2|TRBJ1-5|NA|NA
CASSISADSNQPQHF
TGTGCCAGCAGCATTTCAGCGGATAGCAATCAGCCCCAGCATTTT
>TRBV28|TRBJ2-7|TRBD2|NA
CASSFAAGSTSGRSYEQYF
TGTGCCAGCAGTTTCGCGGCAGGTTCGACTAGCGGGAGATCCTACGAGCAGTACTTC
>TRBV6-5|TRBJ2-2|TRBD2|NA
CASRTSGSGTGELFF
TGTGCCAGCAGGACTAGCGGGAGTGGGACCGGGGAGCTGTTTTTT
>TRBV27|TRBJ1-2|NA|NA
CASSDQNDSYGYTF
TGTGCCAGCAGCGACCAAAACGACAGCTATGGCTACACCTTC
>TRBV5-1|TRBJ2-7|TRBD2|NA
CASSIGTSGIYEQYF
TGCGCCAGCAGCATCGGGACTAGCGGAATCTACGAGCAGTACTTC
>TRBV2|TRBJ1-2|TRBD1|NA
CASSEQGQGSGYTF
TGTGCCAGCAGTGAACAGGGACAGGGCTCTGGCTACACCTTC
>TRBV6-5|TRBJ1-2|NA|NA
CASSEEGENGYTF
TGTGCCAGCAGTGAAGAGGGTGAGAATGGCTACACCTTC
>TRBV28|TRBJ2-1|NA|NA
CASSLVGGYNEQFF
TGTGCCAGCAGTTTGGTGGGAGGCTACAATGAGCAGTTCTTC
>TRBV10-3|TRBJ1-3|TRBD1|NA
CAIGTGSGNTIYF
TGTGCCATCGGGACAGGCTCTGGAAACACCATATATTTT
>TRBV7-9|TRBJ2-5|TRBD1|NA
CASSPDRGKVETQYF
TGTGCCAGCAGCCCAGACAGGGGGAAGGTAGAGACCCAGTACTTC
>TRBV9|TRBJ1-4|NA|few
CASSGLLNEKLFF
TGTGCCAGCAGCGGTTTACTTAATGAAAAACTGTTTTTT
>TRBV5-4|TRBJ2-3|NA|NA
CASSTRQADTQYF
TGTGCCAGCAGCACCAGACAGGCAGATACGCAGTATTTT
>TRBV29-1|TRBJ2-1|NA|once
CSLRGRGSYNEQFF
TGCAGCCTCCGGGGGAGAGGTTCCTACAATGAGCAGTTCTTC
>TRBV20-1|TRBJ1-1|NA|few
CSARPGSEAFF
TGCAGTGCTAGACCGGGGTCTGAAGCTTTCTTT
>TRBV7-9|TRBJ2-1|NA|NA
CSSSFDGGEEQFF
TGTTCCAGCAGCTTCGATGGGGGCGAGGAGCAGTTCTTC
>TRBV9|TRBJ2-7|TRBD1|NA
CASGLQGAGEQYF
TGTGCCAGCGGCTTACAGGGGGCTGGTGAGCAGTACTTC
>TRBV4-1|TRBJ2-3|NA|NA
CASSPSRGIDDTQYF
TGCGCCAGCAGTCCTTCGCGGGGCATCGATGATACGCAGTATTTT
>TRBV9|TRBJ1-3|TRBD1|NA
CASSQGQYSGNTIYF
TGTGCCAGCAGTCAGGGACAGTACTCTGGAAACACCATATATTTT
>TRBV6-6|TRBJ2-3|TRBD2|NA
CASSRGEIGTDTQYF
TGTGCCAGCAGTCGGGGGGAGATAGGCACAGATACGCAGTATTTT
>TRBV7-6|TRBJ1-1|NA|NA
CASSLPGWDTEAFF
TGTGCCAGCAGCTTACCAGGATGGGACACTGAAGCTTTCTTT
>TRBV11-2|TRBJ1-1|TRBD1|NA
CASSFQTGGTEAFF
TGTGCCAGCAGCTTTCAGACAGGGGGCACTGAAGCTTTCTTT
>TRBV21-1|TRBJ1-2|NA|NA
CASSPKRTDSHYGYTF
TGTGCCAGCAGCCCAAAGAGGACAGATTCTCACTATGGCTACACCTTC
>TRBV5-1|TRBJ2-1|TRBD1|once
CASSLRTGGDNEQFF
TGCGCCAGCAGCCTACGGACAGGGGGGGACAATGAGCAGTTCTTC
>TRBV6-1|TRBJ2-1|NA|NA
CASGQLYNEQFF
TGTGCCAGCGGACAGCTTTACAATGAGCAGTTCTTC
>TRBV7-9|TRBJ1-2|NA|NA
CASSLATPGIRYTF
TGTGCCAGCAGCTTAGCGACCCCGGGGATACGCTACACCTTC
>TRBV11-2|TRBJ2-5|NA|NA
CASSLTLETQYF
TGTGCCAGCAGCTTAACTTTGGAGACCCAGTACTTC
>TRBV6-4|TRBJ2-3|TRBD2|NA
CASSRLAGGPTDTQYF
TGTGCCAGCAGCCGACTAGCGGGAGGGCCGACTGATACGCAGTATTTT
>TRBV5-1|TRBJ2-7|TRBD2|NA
CASSLGLAGVVYEQHF
TGCGCCAGCAGCTTGGGTCTAGCGGGAGTGGTCTACGAGCAGCACTTC
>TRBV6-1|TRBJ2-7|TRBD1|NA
CASSLSRTGVGEQYF
TGTGCCAGCAGCCTATCACGGACAGGGGTCGGCGAGCAGTACTTC
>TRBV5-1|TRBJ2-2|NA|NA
CASSRTTSNGELFF
TGCGCCAGCAGCCGGACTACGAGTAACGGGGAGCTGTTTTTT
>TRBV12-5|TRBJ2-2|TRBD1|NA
CASGATGAGTGELFF
TGTGCTAGTGGCGCCACAGGGGCGGGCACCGGGGAGCTGTTTTTT
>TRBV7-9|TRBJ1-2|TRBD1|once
CASSPRTGPSYGYTF
TGTGCCAGCAGCCCCAGGACAGGTCCGAGCTATGGCTACACCTTC
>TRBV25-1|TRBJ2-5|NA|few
CASSEEETQYF
TGTGCCAGCAGTGAGGAGGAGACCCAGTACTTC
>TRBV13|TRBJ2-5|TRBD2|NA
CASSFEGGPQETQYF
TGTGCCAGCAGCTTCGAGGGAGGGCCTCAGGAGACCCAGTACTTC
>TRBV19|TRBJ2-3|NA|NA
CASKGWVRGLTDTQYF
TGTGCCAGTAAAGGATGGGTCAGGGGATTAACAGATACGCAGTATTTT
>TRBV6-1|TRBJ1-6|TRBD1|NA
CASSEQGTGINSPLHF
TGTGCCAGCAGTGAACAGGGGACAGGGATAAATTCACCCCTCCACTTT
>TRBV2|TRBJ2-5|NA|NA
CASSVQGKETQYF
TGTGCCAGCAGCGTACAGGGAAAAGAGACCCAGTACTTC
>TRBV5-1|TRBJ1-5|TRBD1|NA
CASSTGQGSQPQHF
TGCGCCAGCAGCACGGGACAGGGTAGTCAGCCCCAGCATTTT
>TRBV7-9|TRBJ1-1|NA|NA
CASSLGAAFF
TGTGCCAGCAGCTTAGGGGCGGCTTTCTTT
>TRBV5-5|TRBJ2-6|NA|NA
CASNRDSRPSGANVLTF
TGTGCCAGCAACCGGGACTCTCGACCCTCTGGGGCCAACGTCCTGACTTTC
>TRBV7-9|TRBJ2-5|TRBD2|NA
CASRVALAGIETQYF
TGTGCCAGCAGAGTAGCGCTAGCGGGAATCGAGACCCAGTACTTC
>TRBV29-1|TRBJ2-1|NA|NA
CSGRRGFEDNEQFF
TGCAGCGGGAGACGGGGATTTGAGGACAATGAGCAGTTCTTC
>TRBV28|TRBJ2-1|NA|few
CASSLSENEQFF
TGTGCCAGCAGTTTGTCCGAGAATGAGCAGTTCTTC
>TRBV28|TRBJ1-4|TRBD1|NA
CATADRASEKLFF
TGTGCCACCGCCGACAGGGCCAGCGAAAAACTGTTTTTT
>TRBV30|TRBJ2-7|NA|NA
CAWTGTYEQYF
TGTGCCTGGACTGGCACCTACGAGCAGTACTTC